Described below is a single T cell receptor beta chain sequence and its context. Its specificity is unknown. J gave up 9 bases and V 3 bases, and 8 bases lay outside the gene matches. Germline V lookup: CDR1 DFQATT, CDR2 SNEGSKA (reference sequence). This CDR3 has 14 residues. TCR alpha and beta CDR3 regions were amplified from RNA using iRepertoire nested multiplex PCR. Input was roughly 85-450 ng of tissue mRNA or PBMC total RNA. TCRdb called the multiplex PCR reads again in MiXCR, with one record for every CDR3 protein. The sample yields 160,000 or so distinct CDR3 sequences, around 40% seen once. This record belongs to a study of glioma-infiltrating T cells. Study-level points and caveats: Non-neoplastic patients had below-expected tissue-blood divergence, while all gliomas exceeded expectation.

This clonotype was sampled from a human donor with low-grade glioma or glioblastoma, undergoing nonglioma brain surgery, or in good health (not recorded which). The sequenced material came from glioma tissue, nonneoplastic brain tissue, or PBMCs (not recorded which). The V call is TRBV20-1, the J call TRBJ2-1, with 10 bases aligning to TRBD2. The CDR3 nucleotides are TGCAGTGCTAGCCCACTAGCGGGACTTGCTGAGCAGTTCTTC. It is translated as CSASPLAGLAEQFF.